Listed here are 14 T cell receptor beta chains from one sample, sequenced in a study of cytomegalovirus exposure and HLA in healthy donors. Using immunoSEQ multiplex PCR, the repertoire was profiled, and TCRdb retains in-frame clones only, with some absent. The table includes under 150,000 clones, 80% to 90% detected once. The sequencing sample was made of PBMCs. These receptors were collected from a woman aged 18-29 years in good health and CMV-seronegative.

V and J are TRBV6-1 and TRBJ1-5; D not resolved. CDR1 and CDR2 (germline): MNHNS, SASEGT. The CDR3 runs 14 residues. CDR3 in DNA: TGTGAATCCCGTGCCAGCAGAGGCCATCAGCCCCAGCATTTT. It is translated as CESRASRGHQPQHF.

V is TRBV19 and J is TRBJ2-3; 13 positions agree with TRBD2. V gave up 8 bases and J gave up 4 bases; unmatched junction bases: 3. Germline CDR1 LNHDA, CDR2 SQIVND (reference sequence). This CDR3 is 14 amino acids long. The CDR3 loop is CASGTSGNSDTQYF. The CDR3 nucleotides are TGTGCCAGTGGGACTAGCGGGAACTCAGATACGCAGTATTTT.

Only one count was recorded for this clone. This chain links TRBV30 with TRBJ2-5; D possibly corresponds to TRBD2 (6 bases). Trimming removed 6 bases at V and 5 bases at J, with 13 bases between. From germline, CDR1 is GTSNPN and CDR2 SVGIG (reference sequence). The CDR3 consists of 12 residues. The CDR3 bases are TGTGCCTGTACTACAGGAGGGGAGACCCAGTACTTC. Translated: CACTTGGETQYF. The full variable domain, with the rest looked up from reference TRBV30 and TRBJ2-5, is SQTIHQWPATLVQPVGSPLSLECTVEGTSNPNLYWYRQAAGRGLQLLFYSVGIGQISSEVPQNLSASRPQDRQFILSSKKLLLSDSGFYLCACTTGGETQYFGPGTRLLVL.

This clone was observed a single time. The chain recombines TRBV6-1 with TRBJ1-3; no clear D gene. CDR1 and CDR2 from the germline V gene are MNHNS and SASEGT. With 8 bases removed from V and 0 bases from J, the gap between germline ends came to 8 bases. This CDR3 spans 13 amino acids. In DNA, the CDR3 is TGTGCCAGCGTCGGGGACTCTGGAAACACCATATATTTT. Translating gives CASVGDSGNTIYF.

This clone was detected only once. The chain uses TRBV18 and TRBJ1-5; TRBD1 agrees at 11 bases. This CDR3 comprises 15 residues. Germline-derived CDR1 and CDR2 are KGHSH and LQKENI. The J segment lost 5 bases and the V segment lost 2 bases, leaving 2 bases of the junction unmatched. The CDR3 DNA reads TGTGCCAGCTCACCAGGGACAGGGGGTCATCAGCCCCAGCATTTT. Its translation is CASSPGTGGHQPQHF.

The chain has TRBV30 and TRBJ1-2; maybe TRBD1 (5 bases). Per germline, CDR1 GTSNPN and CDR2 SVGIG (reference sequence). V was cut by 8 bases and J by 4 bases, with 17 bases left in between. The CDR3 length is 13 residues. The CDR3 sequence: CARDSLRAYGYTF. For the CDR3, the DNA is TGTGCCCGGGACTCTCTCAGAGCCTATGGCTACACCTTC.

The rearrangement joins TRBV6-1 to TRBJ2-1; D is perhaps TRBD1 (6 bases). CDR1 and CDR2 (germline): MNHNS, SASEGT. The CDR3 consists of 10 residues. V was trimmed by 9 bases and J by 14 bases, leaving 14 bases between them. DNA of the CDR3: TGTGCCAGGCTAGGACAGTTGGAGTTCTTC. It specifies CARLGQLEFF.

The rearrangement links TRBV11-2 to TRBJ2-7; 10 bases are shared with TRBD1. Germline trimming cut 5 bases from V and 8 bases from J; bases unmatched to any gene: 9. The CDR3 is 14 amino acids. CDR1 is SGHAT, CDR2 FQNNGV, per germline. The CDR3 spells CASSVGTGASQQYF. In nucleotides, the CDR3 is TGTGCCAGCAGCGTCGGGACAGGGGCATCACAGCAGTACTTC.

This clone has a single count. The gene calls are TRBV15 and TRBJ2-5; 12 bases align to TRBD1. The V gene's germline CDR1 is LNHNV and CDR2 YYDKDF (reference sequence). V was clipped by 1 base and J by 1 base; unmatched bases: 13. The CDR3 is 20 residues long. CDR3 in amino acids: CATSRGFGTGGDGFQETQYF. Written as DNA, the CDR3 is TGTGCCACCAGCAGAGGGTTTGGGACAGGGGGCGATGGGTTCCAAGAGACCCAGTACTTC. Complete variable domain (other parts from reference TRBV15 and TRBJ2-5): DAMVIQNPRYQVTQFGKPVTLSCSQTLNHNVMYWYQQKSSQAPKLLFHYYDKDFNNEADTPDNFQSRRPNTSFCFLDIRSPGLGDTAMYLCATSRGFGTGGDGFQETQYFGPGTRLLVL.

The chain joins TRBV5-1 to TRBJ2-1; 7 bases line up with TRBD2. Germline assignment: CDR1 SGHRS and CDR2 YFSETQ. CDR3 length equals 16 residues. Trimming cost V 4 bases and J 8 bases; bases outside gene matches: 15. The CDR3 bases are TGCGCCAGCAGCCCAGCGAAGGGAGCGGGGCAGGATGAGCAGTTCTTC. Its translation is CASSPAKGAGQDEQFF.

The J gene is TRBJ2-1, the V gene TRBV28; 8 nucleotides agree with TRBD1. This CDR3 has 18 residues. V lost 3 bases, J lost 2 bases, and 12 bases stayed unmatched. Germline V lookup: CDR1 MDHEN, CDR2 SYDVKM. In nucleotides, the CDR3 is TGTGCCAGCAGTTTCCCCTCAAGACAGGGGCCAACCTACAATGAGCAGTTCTTC. Its translation: CASSFPSRQGPTYNEQFF.

V and J are TRBV15 and TRBJ2-2; D gene ambiguous. With 0 bases removed from V and 1 base from J, the gap between germline ends came to 6 bases. CDR3 size: 15 residues. CDR1 is LNHNV, CDR2 YYDKDF, per germline (reference sequence). The CDR3 DNA sequence: TGTGCCACCAGCAGAGATCTAGAGAACACCGGGGAGCTGTTTTTT. Amino acids: CATSRDLENTGELFF.

The chain joins TRBV28 to TRBJ1-5; D ambiguous. The CDR3 totals 19 residues. V dropped 2 bases and J dropped 0 bases, with 20 bases sitting between them. From germline, CDR1 is MDHEN and CDR2 SYDVKM. The CDR3 spells CASSLNAGRTRYSNQPQHF. As DNA, the CDR3 is TGTGCCAGCAGTTTAAACGCAGGCAGGACTCGATATAGCAATCAGCCCCAGCATTTT.

V and J are TRBV5-5 and TRBJ2-7; the D gene is possibly TRBD1 (5 bases). Trimming took off 0 bases at V and 3 bases at J, with 13 bases between the two ends. The CDR3 totals 15 residues. Per the germline V gene, CDR1 is SGHKS and CDR2 is YYEKEE (reference sequence). Here the CDR3 reads CASSLVAGQNYEQYF. In nucleotides, the CDR3 is TGTGCCAGCAGCTTGGTTGCAGGGCAGAACTACGAGCAGTACTTC. The variable domain in full, with the rest retrieved from reference TRBV5-5 and TRBJ2-7, is DAGVTQSPTHLIKTRGQQVTLRCSPISGHKSVSWYQQVLGQGPQFIFQYYEKEERGRGNFPDRFSARQFPNYSSELNVNALLLGDSALYLCASSLVAGQNYEQYFGPGTRLTVT.